These 32 T cell receptor beta chains were sequenced from one sample in a study of CXCR3-negative and CXCR3-positive naive CD8 T cells. 5' RACE that incorporated UMI labels was used to prepare the TRB cDNA libraries. With the 5' RACE reads reprocessed, TCRdb shows one record per CDR3 protein and no DNA. The sample features some 130,000 distinct CDR3 sequences, with roughly 0.29% in its top ten. What was sequenced was naive CXCR3- CD8+ T cells from blood. Specified subset: CD45RO-CCR7+CD27+CD95- naive CD8+ T cells lacking CXCR3 (TNR3-). The origin of the receptors is a human donor in good health. Some clones in this sample may be carry-over from other donors' samples.

This rearrangement joins TRBV28 to TRBJ2-5; TCRdb reports TRBD1, a call that lacks DNA to check it against. The CDR3 has 14 amino acids. Germline CDR1 and CDR2: MDHEN and SYDVKM. CDR3 in amino acids: CASSRTGDEETQYF.

The chain carries TRBV28 and TRBJ2-1; TCRdb outputs TRBD1, but without DNA this stays unchecked. Germline V gives CDR1 MDHEN, CDR2 SYDVKM. The CDR3 runs 19 residues. CDR3: CASSYRTGALLESYNEQFF.

This rearrangement joins TRBV14 to TRBJ2-1; TCRdb's D call of TRBD1 is untestable without DNA. Germline V lookup: CDR1 SGHDN, CDR2 FVKESK. The CDR3 contains 17 residues. The CDR3 here is CASSPHSLGTDINEQFF.

The rearrangement uses TRBV7-9 and TRBJ1-1; TCRdb designates TRBD1, a call that cannot be tested without DNA. The germline V gene has CDR1 SEHNR and CDR2 FQNEAQ (reference sequence). This CDR3 comprises 14 residues. The CDR3 spells CASGQTGVTTEAFF.

The chain links TRBV6-5 to TRBJ1-2. In germline, CDR1 is MNHEY, CDR2 SVGAGI. This CDR3 is 15 amino acids long. CDR3: CASSYTTGLNYGYTF.

This chain links TRBV24-1 with TRBJ2-1; TCRdb's D gene call, TRBD2, goes unchecked for lack of DNA. Germline assignment: CDR1 KGHDR and CDR2 SFDVKD. CDR3 length: 16 amino acids. CDR3 residues: CATSDLPKSGKAEQFF.

The chain joins TRBV7-9 to TRBJ1-1. This CDR3 has 12 residues. CDR1 and CDR2 (germline): SEHNR, FQNEAQ (reference sequence). This CDR3 is CASSSGAAEAFF.

The CDR3 is CASSEGVNANYGYTF. The chain couples TRBV2 to TRBJ1-2; TCRdb designates TRBD1, a call that cannot be tested without DNA. Looked up from germline, CDR1 is SNHLY and CDR2 is FYNNEI. This CDR3 contains 15 residues.

The V call is TRBV7-6, the J call TRBJ2-1; the TCRdb call, TRBD1, lacks DNA for checking. This CDR3 contains 14 residues. Germline V gene lookup returns CDR1 SGHVS and CDR2 FNYEAQ. The CDR3 loop is CASSHSGGAYEQFF.

This chain connects TRBV11-2 to TRBJ1-4. The CDR3 extends over 13 amino acids. CDR1 and CDR2 from the germline V gene are SGHAT and FQNNGV. This CDR3 reads CASSLVFREKLFF.

The chain combines TRBV2 with TRBJ2-7; the TRBD1 assignment by TCRdb is unverifiable without DNA. This CDR3 region has 13 residues. The germline gives CDR1 SNHLY, CDR2 FYNNEI. This chain's CDR3 is CASSPGPRYEQYF.

The chain carries TRBV28 and TRBJ2-5. The CDR3 totals 14 residues. The germline V gene has CDR1 MDHEN and CDR2 SYDVKM. The CDR3 protein is CASSSTHTQETQYF.

This sequence joins TRBV11-3 and TRBJ2-1; TCRdb's assignment of TRBD2 cannot be checked, as there is no DNA. Germline CDR1 and CDR2: SGHNT and YENEEA. The CDR3 spans 14 residues. The CDR3 protein is CASSLRASNNEQFF.

This chain joins TRBV19 and TRBJ2-1; TCRdb gives TRBD2 as the D gene, but with no DNA this cannot be confirmed. This CDR3 has 12 amino acids. Germline V CDR1 and CDR2: LNHDA, SQIVND (reference sequence). CDR3 loop: CASKARSYEQFF.

The chain is built from TRBV5-6 and TRBJ2-2. This CDR3 contains 15 residues. Germline V gives CDR1 SGHDT, CDR2 YYEEEE. The CDR3 loop reads CASSLEPSRTGELFF.

The V call is TRBV20-1, the J call TRBJ2-7; TCRdb's D call of TRBD2 is untestable without DNA. The CDR3 runs to 14 residues. Germline CDR1 reads DFQATT; CDR2 reads SNEGSKA (reference sequence). CDR3 amino acids: CSARDSGIVYEQYF.

This chain links TRBV5-1 with TRBJ2-1; TCRdb indicates TRBD1, and absent DNA this call remains unverified. This CDR3 has 14 amino acids. Germline V gene sequence: CDR1 SGHRS, CDR2 YFSETQ. The CDR3 here is CASADRGAINEQFF.

This chain connects TRBV12-3 or TRBV12-4 to TRBJ2-2; TCRdb names TRBD2, which stays unverified in the absence of DNA. The CDR3 extends over 14 amino acids. This CDR3 is CATEREGNTGELFF.

V usage is TRBV6-2 or TRBV6-3 and J usage is TRBJ2-1; with no DNA, the TCRdb D assignment of TRBD1 cannot be verified. Germline lookup yields CDR1 MNHEY and CDR2 SVGEGT. This CDR3 has 16 residues. Here the CDR3 reads CASSQPLSYRLTEQFF.

V gene TRBV9 combines with J gene TRBJ2-1; TCRdb selects TRBD2, and the lack of DNA leaves this call unchecked. Germline CDR1 is SGDLS and CDR2 is YYNGEE. The CDR3 spans 19 residues. The CDR3 region is CASSVAASASGGPYNEQFF. Based on the CDR3 plus reference TRBV9 and TRBJ2-1, the full variable domain is DSGVTQTPKHLITATGQRVTLRCSPRSGDLSVYWYQQSLDQGLQFLIQYYNGEERAKGNILERFSAQQFPDLHSELNLSSLELGDSALYFCASSVAASASGGPYNEQFFGPGTRLTVL.

This chain connects TRBV25-1 to TRBJ2-7; TCRdb lists TRBD1, though no DNA is available to test this call. CDR3 length equals 15 residues. Germline lookup yields CDR1 MGHDK and CDR2 SYGVNS. CDR3 region: CASSESLGASYEQYF.

V usage is TRBV7-9 and J usage is TRBJ2-5. CDR3 length: 13 residues. Germline lookup yields CDR1 SEHNR and CDR2 FQNEAQ (reference sequence). The CDR3 loop reads CASSPEDKETQYF.

This chain joins TRBV28 and TRBJ2-7. This CDR3 has 14 residues. Germline CDR1 MDHEN, CDR2 SYDVKM. The CDR3 loop reads CASSFRVYTYEQYF.

The rearrangement uses TRBV20-1 and TRBJ2-1; TCRdb names TRBD1, which stays unverified in the absence of DNA. Germline V gene lookup returns CDR1 DFQATT and CDR2 SNEGSKA (reference sequence). The length of the CDR3 is 15 residues. The CDR3 spells CSARGRGFSYNEQFF.

This chain uses TRBV28 with TRBJ2-2. Germline CDR1 MDHEN, CDR2 SYDVKM. The CDR3 length is 14 residues. The chain's CDR3 is CASSLLGFSGELFF.

The J gene is TRBJ1-1, the V gene TRBV15; TCRdb's D gene call, TRBD1, goes unchecked for lack of DNA. This CDR3 spans 13 amino acids. CDR1 is LNHNV and CDR2 is YYDKDF in the germline V gene (reference sequence). Here the CDR3 reads CATSREPHTEAFF.

The chain is built from TRBV15 and TRBJ2-1; TCRdb calls TRBD1, which cannot be checked without DNA. Germline CDR1 LNHNV, CDR2 YYDKDF (reference sequence). The CDR3 consists of 15 residues. Here the CDR3 reads CATSSGTGYHNEQFF. Full variable domain (missing parts from reference TRBV15 and TRBJ2-1): DAMVIQNPRYQVTQFGKPVTLSCSQTLNHNVMYWYQQKSSQAPKLLFHYYDKDFNNEADTPDNFQSRRPNTSFCFLDIRSPGLGDTAMYLCATSSGTGYHNEQFFGPGTRLTVL.

This sequence joins TRBV29-1 and TRBJ2-7; TCRdb designates TRBD1, a call that cannot be tested without DNA. The CDR3 consists of 14 residues. Germline V CDR1 and CDR2: SQVTM, ANQGSEA. The CDR3 reads CSVVTPGASYEQYF.

The J gene is TRBJ2-7, the V gene TRBV19; checking the TCRdb D call of TRBD1 is not possible without DNA. Germline V lookup: CDR1 LNHDA, CDR2 SQIVND (reference sequence). CDR3 length: 13 residues. CDR3 protein: CASSPGQDYEQYF.

V usage is TRBV29-1 and J usage is TRBJ2-1. Germline V gives CDR1 SQVTM, CDR2 ANQGSEA. The CDR3 sequence is 11 residues long. CDR3 amino acids: CSVLQDNEQFF.

The rearrangement uses TRBV7-2 and TRBJ2-7; as DNA is missing, the TRBD1 call by TCRdb cannot be tested. The CDR3 covers 17 residues. Germline-derived CDR1 and CDR2 are SGHTA and FQGNSA. CDR3 residues: CASSLDQAGPPTYEQYF.

The V and J genes are TRBV6-5 and TRBJ2-1. The germline gives CDR1 MNHEY, CDR2 SVGAGI. There are 15 residues in the CDR3. CDR3 region: CASRPDGSSYNEQFF.